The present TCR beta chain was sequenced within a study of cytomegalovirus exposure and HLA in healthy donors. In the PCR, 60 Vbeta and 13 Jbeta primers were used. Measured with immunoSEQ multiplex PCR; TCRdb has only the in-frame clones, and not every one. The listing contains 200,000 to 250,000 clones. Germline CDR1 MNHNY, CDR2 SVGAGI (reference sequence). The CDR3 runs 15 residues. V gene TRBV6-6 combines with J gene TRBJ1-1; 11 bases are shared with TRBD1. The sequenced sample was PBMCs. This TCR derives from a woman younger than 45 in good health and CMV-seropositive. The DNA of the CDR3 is TGTGCGGGCCGCGGGACAGGGGGTCATAGTGGGGAAGCTTTCTTT. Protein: CAGRGTGGHSGEAFF.